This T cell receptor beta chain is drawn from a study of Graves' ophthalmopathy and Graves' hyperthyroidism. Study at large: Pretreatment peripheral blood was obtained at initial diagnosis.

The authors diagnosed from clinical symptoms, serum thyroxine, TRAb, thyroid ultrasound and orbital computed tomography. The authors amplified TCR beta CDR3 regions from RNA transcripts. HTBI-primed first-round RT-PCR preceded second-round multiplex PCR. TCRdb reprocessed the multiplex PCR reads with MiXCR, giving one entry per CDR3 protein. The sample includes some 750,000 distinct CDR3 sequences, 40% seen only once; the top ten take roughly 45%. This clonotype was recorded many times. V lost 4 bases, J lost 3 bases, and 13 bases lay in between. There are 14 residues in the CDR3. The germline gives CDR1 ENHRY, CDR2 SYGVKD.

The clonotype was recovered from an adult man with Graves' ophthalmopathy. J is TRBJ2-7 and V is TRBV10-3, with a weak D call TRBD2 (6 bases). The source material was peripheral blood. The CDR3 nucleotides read TGTGCCATCAGTGTCGGGAGCGTGAACTACGAGCAGTACTTC. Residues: CAISVGSVNYEQYF.